The rows below give T cell receptor beta chains drawn from one sample of a study of blood T cell repertoires in COVID-19. Here immunoSEQ multiplex PCR was the method, and the copy in TCRdb shows in-frame clones only, minus some. This sample has roughly 280,000 clones; about 90% occur once, and the top ten carry 4.1%. Input material: PBMCs or T cells enriched from blood (not recorded which). The receptor set was obtained from a woman in her 30s with acute COVID-19. Both conserved end residues are part of each CDR3. D genes are given only for firm matches. Some rows mark clone size as missing; the rest say once, few, many or name a class of expanded clone.

TRBV6-5,TRBJ1-1,-,-,TGTGCCAGCAGTTACGAGGGTGTCCCTGAAGCTTTCTTT,CASSYEGVPEAFF
TRBV10-2,TRBJ1-6,-,-,TGCGCCAGCAGTGAGACAGGCCGAAATTCACCCCTCCACTTT,CASSETGRNSPLHF
TRBV6-6,TRBJ2-2,-,-,TGTGCCAGCAGTTACGCGCAGAACACCGGGGAGCTGTTTTTT,CASSYAQNTGELFF
TRBV13,TRBJ2-1,TRBD2,-,TGTGCCAGCAGCTCTGGACTAGCGGGAGGGGCTGAGCAGTTCTTC,CASSSGLAGGAEQFF
TRBV4-1,TRBJ2-7,TRBD2,-,TGCGCCAGCAGCCAAGAGGGCAGCGGGAGGGACGAGCAGTACTTC,CASSQEGSGRDEQYF
TRBV30,TRBJ2-7,TRBD1,-,TGTGCCTGGAGTTCACGGGACAGGGGAACCTACGAGCAGTACTTC,CAWSSRDRGTYEQYF
TRBV7-3,TRBJ2-1,TRBD2,-,TGTGCCAGCAGCTCTACCGGGCTGGCGGGAGGGTACGATGAGCAGTTCTTC,CASSSTGLAGGYDEQFF
TRBV28,TRBJ2-7,TRBD1,-,TGTGCCAGCAGTTCACCACAGGGGGCTGGCTACGAGCAGTACTTC,CASSSPQGAGYEQYF
TRBV9,TRBJ2-7,TRBD1,many,TGTGCCAGCAGCGTACCCGGGACAGGGGGCGAGCAGTACTTC,CASSVPGTGGEQYF
TRBV27,TRBJ2-1,-,few,TGTGCCAGCACCCCGACAGTTAACAATGAGCAGTTCTTC,CASTPTVNNEQFF
TRBV11-2,TRBJ2-7,TRBD1,-,TGTGCCAGCAGCTTGGGACAGGGGAGAACCGAGCAGTACTTC,CASSLGQGRTEQYF
TRBV7-9,TRBJ2-7,TRBD2,-,TGTGCCAGCAGATCTTCTTGGACTAGCGGACTACGAAGCTCCTACGAGCAGTACTTC,CASRSSWTSGLRSSYEQYF
TRBV29-1,TRBJ2-1,TRBD2,-,TGCAGCGCCCTGGTGGGACTAGCGGGACGGGATGAGCAGTTCTTC,CSALVGLAGRDEQFF
TRBV7-2,TRBJ2-7,-,-,TGTGCCAGCAGCTCGCCCGGCGGAGGAGTATACGAGCAGTACTTC,CASSSPGGGVYEQYF
TRBV10-3,TRBJ2-1,-,-,TGTGCCATCAGTGAGTTGGGGAGGAGCTCCTACAATGAGCAGTTCTTC,CAISELGRSSYNEQFF
TRBV28,TRBJ1-5,-,-,TGTGCCAGCTTTACACATGCTACAGGCATTAATCAGCCCCAGCATTTT,CASFTHATGINQPQHF
TRBV12-5,TRBJ2-5,-,-,TGTGCTAGTGGTTTGTTCCGGTCGGGGACTCAAGAGACCCAGTACTTC,CASGLFRSGTQETQYF
TRBV2,TRBJ2-7,TRBD2,-,TGTGCCAGCAGTCGGGGGACTAGCGGGAGGGCCATCTACGAGCAGTACTTC,CASSRGTSGRAIYEQYF
TRBV3-1/TRBV3-2,TRBJ1-6,-,-,TGTGCCAGCAGCCAAGTAGGGCAGGGGCGATCACCCCTCCACTTT,CASSQVGQGRSPLHF
TRBV11-3,TRBJ2-7,TRBD1,once,TGTGCCAGCAGCTCCCGGGACAGCTTCGAGCAGTACTTC,CASSSRDSFEQYF
TRBV19,TRBJ2-3,TRBD1,-,TGTGCCAGTAGTTCGGGACAGGGAGGGAGAAACACAGATACGCAGTATTTT,CASSSGQGGRNTDTQYF
TRBV12-3/TRBV12-4,TRBJ2-5,-,-,TGTGCCAGCAGTTTAACCGCAATAGGGGCCCAGTACTTC,CASSLTAIGAQYF
TRBV28,TRBJ2-7,TRBD1,-,TGTGCCAGCAGTTTATTGGGGGACAGGGTAAACTCCTACGAGCAGTACTTC,CASSLLGDRVNSYEQYF
TRBV6-6,TRBJ1-1,TRBD1,-,TGTGCCAGCAGTTCCAGGGGGCCCACTGAAGCTTTCTTT,CASSSRGPTEAFF
TRBV28,TRBJ2-1,-,-,TGTGCCAGCAGTCCATCCGGGATCGCCCTTCCCCCTTACAATGAGCAGTTCTTC,CASSPSGIALPPYNEQFF
TRBV5-5,TRBJ2-2,TRBD1,-,TGTGCCAGCAGCGCAGGGGGCAGGGGCACCGGGGAGCTGTTTTTT,CASSAGGRGTGELFF
TRBV2,TRBJ1-5,-,-,TGTGCCAGCAGTGCCTCCAGAAATCAGCCCCAGCATTTT,CASSASRNQPQHF
TRBV10-3,TRBJ1-1,TRBD1,-,TGTGCCATCAGTGAGGGGACAGGGGGCAGCAGCACTGAAGCTTTCTTT,CAISEGTGGSSTEAFF
TRBV10-3,TRBJ2-1,-,few,TGTGCCATCAGTGAGTCGAACTTGGGGCCCCAAAATGAGCAGTTCTTC,CAISESNLGPQNEQFF
TRBV5-1,TRBJ2-7,TRBD1,-,TGCGCCAGCAGCTCCGGGACAGTCTCCTACGAGCAGTACTTC,CASSSGTVSYEQYF
TRBV19,TRBJ1-5,TRBD1,-,TGTGCCAGTAGCACCGACAGGGGCAATCAGCCCCAGCATTTT,CASSTDRGNQPQHF
TRBV6-5,TRBJ2-2,-,once,TGTGCCAGCATTGCATCAGACACCGGGGAGCTGTTTTTT,CASIASDTGELFF
TRBV24-1,TRBJ1-5,TRBD1,-,TGTGCCACCAGTGTCGTGACAGGGGATCTACGCAATCAGCCCCAGCATTTT,CATSVVTGDLRNQPQHF
TRBV27,TRBJ1-5,-,-,TGTGCCAGCGGACATACATTTAGCAATCAGCCCCAGCATTTT,CASGHTFSNQPQHF
TRBV4-1,TRBJ2-7,TRBD2,once,TGCGCCAGCAGCCTGACTAGCGGCGAGACTGAGCAGTACTTC,CASSLTSGETEQYF
TRBV5-1,TRBJ2-3,TRBD1,-,TGCGCCAGCAGCCCCGGGACAGGGAGCACAGATACGCAGTATTTT,CASSPGTGSTDTQYF
TRBV7-3,TRBJ2-3,TRBD2,-,TGTGCCAGCAGCCCTACCCTAGCGGAAGGAACAGATACGCAGTATTTT,CASSPTLAEGTDTQYF
TRBV10-3,TRBJ2-1,TRBD2,-,TGTGCCACCAGACTAGCGGGAGGCAATGAGCAGTTCTTC,CATRLAGGNEQFF
TRBV5-1,TRBJ2-3,TRBD2,-,TGCGCCAGCAGCTTGGCCAGGACTAGCGGGAGCGATGCAGATACGCAGTATTTT,CASSLARTSGSDADTQYF
TRBV10-2,TRBJ2-2,TRBD2,-,TGCGCCAGCAGTGAGTCAGCGGGAGGGCCCACCGGGGAGCTGTTTTTT,CASSESAGGPTGELFF
TRBV28,TRBJ2-1,-,-,TGTGCCAGCAGTTCCTTAATGGTCAGGGGCGAGAGGAATGAGCAGTTCTTC,CASSSLMVRGERNEQFF
TRBV5-1,TRBJ1-2,-,-,TGCGCCAGCAGCTTGTCGGCGGCAGAAACTAACTATGGCTACACCTTC,CASSLSAAETNYGYTF